This TCR beta chain was found in a study of T cell responses to AZD1222 COVID-19 vaccine. Study-level findings and limits: All repertoire sampling was performed exclusively after the peak T cell response. Close to half of all spike-specific TCRs reportedly target regions of the variants that are unmutated. Of the AZD1222 recipients, only 6 or 7 were seropositive at baseline.

Comment on this clone: Its specificity is not known.

The data were produced by immunoSEQ multiplex PCR, yet TCRdb's version contains in-frame clones alone and is incomplete. The sample has 130,000 or so clones; around 87% are singletons. This sequence was found in an adult who received the AZD1222 COVID-19 vaccine. This material consisted of peripheral blood, taken 28 days after the second AZD1222 dose.

CDR3 in amino acids: CASSDNRGNEQFF. The CDR3 DNA sequence: TGTGCCAGCAGTGACAACAGGGGAAATGAGCAGTTCTTC. V and J are TRBV6-1 and TRBJ2-1, with 7 bases identical to TRBD1. From germline, CDR1 is MNHNS and CDR2 SASEGT. There are 13 residues in the CDR3. V lost 3 bases, J lost 7 bases, and 3 bases stayed unmatched.